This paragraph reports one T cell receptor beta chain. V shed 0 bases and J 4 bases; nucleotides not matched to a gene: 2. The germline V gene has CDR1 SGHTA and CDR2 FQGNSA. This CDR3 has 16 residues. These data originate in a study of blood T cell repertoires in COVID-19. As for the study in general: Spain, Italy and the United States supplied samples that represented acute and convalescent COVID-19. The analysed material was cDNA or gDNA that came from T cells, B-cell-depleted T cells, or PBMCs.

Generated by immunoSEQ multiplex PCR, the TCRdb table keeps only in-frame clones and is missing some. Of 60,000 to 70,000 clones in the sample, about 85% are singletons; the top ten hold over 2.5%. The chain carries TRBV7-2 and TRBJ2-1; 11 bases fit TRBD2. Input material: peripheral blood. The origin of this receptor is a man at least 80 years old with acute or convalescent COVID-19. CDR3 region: CASSLATSGSYNEQFF. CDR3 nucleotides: TGTGCCAGCAGCTTAGCCACTAGCGGGAGTTACAATGAGCAGTTCTTC.